The 15 T cell receptor beta chains below were found in one sample sequenced in a study of blood T cell repertoires in COVID-19. Assay: immunoSEQ multiplex PCR; the TCRdb copy retains only in-frame clones and omits some. The table has tens of thousands of clones, 87% seen once; the top ten hold 7% to 8.5%. The sequenced sample consisted of peripheral blood. The receptors originated from a human donor in a cohort sampled during active COVID-19.

The CDR3 DNA reads TGTGCCAGCAGAGCACACTGGACAGGGGGCGCGGCGGGCTATGGCTACACCTTC. It codes for CASRAHWTGGAAGYGYTF. This rearrangement joins TRBV2 to TRBJ1-2, with TRBD1 matching over 11 bases. Unmatched junction bases numbered 16, after V lost 6 bases and J lost 4 bases. The CDR3 runs 18 residues. Per the germline V gene, CDR1 is SNHLY and CDR2 is FYNNEI.

This clone occurred a few times. The V gene is TRBV10-2, the J gene TRBJ1-6, with D perhaps TRBD1 (6 bases). The CDR3 loop spans 13 amino acids. CDR1 WSHSY and CDR2 SAAADI come from the germline V gene. V gave up 7 bases and J gave up 9 bases, with 13 bases separating them. Here the CDR3 reads CASTGQGSSPLHF. The DNA for the CDR3 is TGCGCCAGCACGGGGCAGGGGAGTTCACCCCTCCACTTT.

The rearrangement links TRBV6-5 to TRBJ2-2; unclear D gene. Germline V gene sequence: CDR1 MNHEY, CDR2 SVGAGI. This CDR3 region has 13 residues. The V end was cut by 3 bases, the J end by 5 bases, with 7 bases between. CDR3 region: CASSYQETGELFF. As DNA, the CDR3 is TGTGCCAGCAGTTATCAAGAGACCGGGGAGCTGTTTTTT.

This chain joins TRBV7-9 and TRBJ1-1, with D uncertain. The CDR3 loop spans 14 amino acids. In germline, CDR1 is SEHNR, CDR2 FQNEAQ (reference sequence). Trimming took off 1 base at V and 12 bases at J, with 18 bases between the two ends. The CDR3 spells CASSLGVKRTESFF. The CDR3 coding sequence is TGTGCCAGCAGCTTAGGTGTGAAGAGGACTGAGTCTTTCTTT.

The chain employs TRBV7-3 and TRBJ2-7; TRBD2 matches at 10 bases. This CDR3 is built from 14 residues. Looked up from germline, CDR1 is SGHTA and CDR2 is FQGTGA. The V segment lost 5 bases and the J segment 6 bases; nucleotides outside the gene matches: 7. CDR3 nucleotide sequence: TGTGCCAGCAGCCCGTCTAGCGGGGGACGCGAGCAGTACTTC. Its translation is CASSPSSGGREQYF.

The genes are TRBV21-1 and TRBJ2-7; the table's D call of TRBD2 was not tested on the DNA. TRBV21-1 is marked as a pseudogene. This CDR3 spans 14 amino acids. The CDR3 DNA is TGTGCCAGCAGCTCTTGGGGTCTGGGAGGCGAGCAGTACTTC. Translation: CASSSWGLGGEQYF.

The CDR3 DNA is TGCGCCAGCAGCCAGAACGACAGGGTCGAGCAGTTCTTC. Residues: CASSQNDRVEQFF. The chain combines TRBV5-1 with TRBJ2-1; 7 nucleotides agree with TRBD1. Germline values: CDR1 SGHRS, CDR2 YFSETQ. J was trimmed by 10 bases and V by 4 bases; bases with no gene match: 8. This CDR3 is built from 13 residues.

V and J are TRBV5-1 and TRBJ2-3, with 12 bases fitting TRBD2. There are 17 residues in the CDR3. Germline V CDR1 and CDR2: SGHRS, YFSETQ. Trimming at V came to 2 bases and at J to 2 bases, leaving 6 bases not matched to a gene. The CDR3 sequence is CASSFRLAGASTDTQYF. CDR3 bases: TGCGCCAGCAGCTTCCGACTAGCGGGAGCATCCACAGATACGCAGTATTTT.

In this sample, this clone turned up once. The chain's CDR3 is CASSFETQYF. CDR3 nucleotides: TGTGCCAGTTCTTTTGAGACCCAGTACTTC. This chain joins TRBV25-1 and TRBJ2-5; D not certain. This CDR3 spans 10 amino acids. Germline assignment: CDR1 MGHDK and CDR2 SYGVNS. V lost 9 bases and J 5 bases, leaving 7 bases between the germline ends.

The chain joins TRBV10-1 to TRBJ2-3, with 9 bases lining up with TRBD2. CDR3 size: 16 residues. Trimming at V came to 2 bases and at J to 1 base, leaving 4 bases not matched to a gene. Germline V gives CDR1 WNHNN, CDR2 SYGVQD (reference sequence). CDR3 in amino acids: CASSETLAGGTDTQYF. The CDR3 bases are TGCGCCAGCAGTGAGACCTTAGCGGGGGGCACAGATACGCAGTATTTT.

The V call is TRBV30, the J call TRBJ1-5, with D tentatively TRBD1 (5 bases). Germline lookup yields CDR1 GTSNPN and CDR2 SVGIG (reference sequence). V was trimmed by 0 bases and J by 5 bases, leaving 8 bases between them. The CDR3 has 13 amino acids. The CDR3 spells CAWSVTGDQPQHF. CDR3 sequence (DNA): TGTGCCTGGAGTGTAACAGGAGATCAGCCCCAGCATTTT. The full variable domain, rest sourced from reference TRBV30 and TRBJ1-5, is SQTIHQWPATLVQPVGSPLSLECTVEGTSNPNLYWYRQAAGRGLQLLFYSVGIGQISSEVPQNLSASRPQDRQFILSSKKLLLSDSGFYLCAWSVTGDQPQHFGDGTRLSIL.

Here the CDR3 DNA reads TGTGCCAGCAGCCAATGGGGGCGGGTCTCGATCGCGGGGACCCAGTACTTC. Protein sequence: CASSQWGRVSIAGTQYF. This chain connects TRBV5-6 to TRBJ2-5, with D possibly matching TRBD1 (6 bases). The CDR3 has 17 amino acids. V was pared by 4 bases and J by 7 bases, with 26 bases between. The germline V gene has CDR1 SGHDT and CDR2 YYEEEE. The full variable domain, completed using reference TRBV5-6 and TRBJ2-5, is DAGVTQSPTHLIKTRGQQVTLRCSPKSGHDTVSWYQQALGQGPQFIFQYYEEEERQRGNFPDRFSGHQFPNYSSELNVNALLLGDSALYLCASSQWGRVSIAGTQYFGPGTRLLVL.

The rearrangement uses TRBV7-9 and TRBJ2-7; a possible D gene is TRBD2 (5 bases). The CDR3 covers 13 residues. CDR1 is SEHNR and CDR2 is FQNEAQ in the germline V gene (reference sequence). V lost 5 bases to trimming and J lost 0 bases, with 8 bases between them. The CDR3 loop reads CASSAGGSYEQYF. CDR3 nucleotides: TGTGCCAGCAGCGCGGGCGGCTCCTACGAGCAGTACTTC. The variable domain in full, with the rest retrieved from reference TRBV7-9 and TRBJ2-7, is DTGVSQNPRHKITKRGQNVTFRCDPISEHNRLYWYRQTLGQGPEFLTYFQNEAQLEKSRLLSDRFSAERPKGSFSTLEIQRTEQGDSAMYLCASSAGGSYEQYFGPGTRLTVT.

The chain recombines TRBV7-2 with TRBJ1-2, with unresolved D. The CDR3 is 13 amino acids. Germline loops: CDR1 SGHTA, CDR2 FQGNSA. Trimming stripped 5 bases from V and 8 bases from J, with 15 bases between. The CDR3 region has the DNA TGTGCCAGCAGCCAAATGGGGTGGGAGGGCTACACCTTC. Its translation: CASSQMGWEGYTF.

The V call is TRBV6-5, the J call TRBJ2-2; 7 nucleotides agree with TRBD1. CDR1 and CDR2 from the germline V gene are MNHEY and SVGAGI. The CDR3 covers 15 residues. Trimming removed 6 bases from V and 4 bases from J; junction bases left unmatched: 8. Here the CDR3 DNA reads TGTGCCAGCAGCCTTACAACAGGGGTCACCGGGGAGCTGTTTTTT. It codes for CASSLTTGVTGELFF.